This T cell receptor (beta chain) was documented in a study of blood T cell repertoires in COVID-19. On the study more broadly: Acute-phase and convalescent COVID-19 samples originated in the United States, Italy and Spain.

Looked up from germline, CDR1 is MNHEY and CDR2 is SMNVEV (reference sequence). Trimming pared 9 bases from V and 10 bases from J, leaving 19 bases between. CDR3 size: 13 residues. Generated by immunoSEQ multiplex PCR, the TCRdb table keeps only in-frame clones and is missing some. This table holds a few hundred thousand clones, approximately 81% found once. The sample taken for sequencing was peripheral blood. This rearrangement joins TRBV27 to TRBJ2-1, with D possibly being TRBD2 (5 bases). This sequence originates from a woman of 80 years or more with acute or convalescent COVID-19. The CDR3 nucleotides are TGTGCCAGTTGCCCGCTCGGCGGGTTCGAGCAGTTCTTC. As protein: CASCPLGGFEQFF.